A selection of T cell receptor beta chains follows, all from one sample in a study of T cell responses to AZD1222 COVID-19 vaccine. The repertoire was sequenced with immunoSEQ multiplex PCR; TCRdb's copy has only in-frame clones and lacks some. The sample lists approximately 160,000 clones; 87% were seen once. This sample comprised peripheral blood, obtained on day 0 of AZD1222 vaccination. All receptors come from an adult in good health. The conserved cysteine and the conserved F or W are not part of the CDR3 here. The D gene is left open where the match is weak.

D gene,J gene,V gene,CDR3 protein
NA,TRBJ1-1,TRBV27,ASSLGSDSMNTEAF
NA,TRBJ2-2,TRBV3-1/TRBV3-2,ASSQGGRRTGELF
NA,TRBJ1-5,TRBV28,AGGGHGNQPQH
TRBD2,TRBJ2-3,TRBV19,ASRVRTSGTGSTDTQY
TRBD1,TRBJ1-1,TRBV5-1,ASSLAGTGGNTEAF
NA,TRBJ1-6,TRBV27,ATGDVSSYNSPLH
NA,TRBJ1-1,TRBV19,ASSDPPTEAF
TRBD1,TRBJ1-1,TRBV5-1,ASSLPTGAGGSEAF
TRBD1,TRBJ1-2,TRBV7-8,ASSLGTGWGYT
NA,TRBJ1-3,TRBV9,ASGAGNTIY
TRBD1,TRBJ2-7,TRBV29-1,SARAGQGEGSYEQY
NA,TRBJ1-5,TRBV28,ASKKGADQPQH
NA,TRBJ1-1,TRBV6-5,ASTANGRKAF
TRBD2,TRBJ2-1,TRBV7-7,ASSRRLAGGPQEQF
TRBD2,TRBJ2-7,TRBV4-1,ASSQGGLAGGRPQSYEQY
NA,TRBJ1-6,TRBV21-1,ASSKEGMGNSPLH
NA,TRBJ2-1,TRBV5-1,ASSDGDIYNEQF
TRBD1,TRBJ2-1,TRBV9,ASRGQGSNEQF
NA,TRBJ1-5,TRBV2,ASSDTGNQPQH
TRBD2,TRBJ2-1,TRBV11-2,ASSSGSGRYNEQF
NA,TRBJ2-7,TRBV7-2,ASSPDPRYEQY
NA,TRBJ2-1,TRBV6-5,ASSRLASSYNEQF
NA,TRBJ2-6,TRBV19,ASLAPPQGTGANVLT
TRBD1,TRBJ2-7,TRBV4-2,ASSRTGGGEQY
NA,TRBJ2-5,TRBV7-3,ASSLTGSGPGETQY
NA,TRBJ1-3,TRBV11-2,ASSTQGGAGNTIY